The 10 T cell receptor beta chains below come from one sample, sequenced in a study of blood T cell repertoires in COVID-19. This table comes from immunoSEQ multiplex PCR, and its TCRdb copy is limited to in-frame clones, with some not included. The table records 28,000 or so clones, almost 90% of them present only once. The sample consisted of peripheral blood. These receptors all stem from a human donor in a cohort sampled during active COVID-19.

The rearrangement uses TRBV19 and TRBJ2-7; possible D gene TRBD1, 6 bases. Trimming pared 4 bases from V and 3 bases from J, leaving 13 bases between. The CDR3 extends over 14 amino acids. Germline values: CDR1 LNHDA, CDR2 SQIVND (reference sequence). This CDR3 reads CASSTGTTVYEQYF. DNA of the CDR3: TGTGCCAGTAGTACTGGGACAACGGTCTACGAGCAGTACTTC.

The chain employs TRBV5-5 and TRBJ2-2; D not certain. Per germline, CDR1 SGHKS and CDR2 YYEKEE (reference sequence). Trimming stripped 2 bases from V and 3 bases from J, with 2 bases between. The CDR3 covers 12 residues. CDR3 bases: TGTGCCAGCAGCTTCTACACCGGGGAGCTGTTTTTT. This translates into CASSFYTGELFF.

This rearrangement joins TRBV9 to TRBJ2-2; maybe TRBD1 (5 bases). The germline gives CDR1 SGDLS, CDR2 YYNGEE. This CDR3 spans 16 amino acids. V lost 0 bases and J 1 base, leaving 10 bases between the germline ends. This chain's CDR3 is CASSVVGQGNTGELFF. CDR3 in DNA: TGTGCCAGCAGCGTAGTTGGGCAGGGGAACACCGGGGAGCTGTTTTTT.

V and J are TRBV2 and TRBJ2-1; a possible D gene is TRBD1 (6 bases). Germline CDR1 and CDR2: SNHLY and FYNNEI. The CDR3 has 13 amino acids. V was cut by 10 bases and J by 4 bases, with 14 bases left in between. For the CDR3, the DNA is TGTGCCACCGGTGGGGACACGTACAATGAGCAGTTCTTC. This codes for CATGGDTYNEQFF.

The chain couples TRBV5-5 to TRBJ2-7; 9 bases match TRBD1. From germline, CDR1 is SGHKS and CDR2 YYEKEE (reference sequence). V trimming: 3 bases; J trimming: 5 bases; junction bases outside the gene matches: 9. The CDR3 consists of 15 residues. This CDR3 is CASSSPGQGTHEQYF. CDR3 coding DNA: TGTGCCAGCAGCTCTCCGGGACAGGGAACCCACGAGCAGTACTTC.

The genes are TRBV6-6 and TRBJ1-4, with TRBD1 matching over 8 bases. The CDR3 has 17 residues. Losses at the gene ends were 5 bases for V and 6 bases for J; bases not matched to a gene: 14. Germline V gene lookup returns CDR1 MNHNY and CDR2 SVGAGI (reference sequence). CDR3 DNA sequence: TGTGCCAGCAGTCCCAAGGACAGGGCCGGGGGTTATGAAAAACTGTTTTTT. Residues: CASSPKDRAGGYEKLFF.

The V call is TRBV7-2, the J call TRBJ2-2; weak D call: TRBD2 (5 bases). CDR1 is SGHTA and CDR2 is FQGNSA in the germline V gene. V was shortened by 5 bases and J by 4 bases, with 8 bases between the two germline ends. CDR3 length: 13 residues. The CDR3 nucleotides are TGTGCCAGCAGCGGGAGAGTCACCGGGGAGCTGTTTTTT. This sequence encodes CASSGRVTGELFF.

This sequence joins TRBV5-6 and TRBJ2-7; D is ambiguous. Between the trimmed V and J ends, which lost 7 bases and 4 bases, there was a span of 6 bases. CDR3 length: 10 residues. In germline, CDR1 is SGHDT, CDR2 YYEEEE. Written as DNA, the CDR3 is TGTGCCAGCGGAGTTTACGAGCAGTACTTC. Protein product: CASGVYEQYF. Combining the CDR3 with reference TRBV5-6 and TRBJ2-7 gives the whole variable domain DAGVTQSPTHLIKTRGQQVTLRCSPKSGHDTVSWYQQALGQGPQFIFQYYEEEERQRGNFPDRFSGHQFPNYSSELNVNALLLGDSALYLCASGVYEQYFGPGTRLTVT.

This clone was recorded only once. V and J are TRBV5-1 and TRBJ2-3, with a possible D match to TRBD1 (5 bases). In germline, CDR1 is SGHRS, CDR2 YFSETQ. The length of the CDR3 is 13 residues. V shed 2 bases and J shed 5 bases, with 9 bases lying between them. The CDR3 DNA reads TGCGCCAGCAGCTTAGTACAGGAAGATACGCAGTATTTT. Translation: CASSLVQEDTQYF.

This chain uses TRBV28 with TRBJ2-3, with a possible D match to TRBD1 (6 bases). Trimming cost V 5 bases and J 7 bases, with 10 bases left between them. Germline-derived CDR1 and CDR2 are MDHEN and SYDVKM. The CDR3 extends over 12 amino acids. The DNA of the CDR3 is TGTGCCAGCAGTCCGGACAGCCATACGCAGTATTTT. It specifies CASSPDSHTQYF.